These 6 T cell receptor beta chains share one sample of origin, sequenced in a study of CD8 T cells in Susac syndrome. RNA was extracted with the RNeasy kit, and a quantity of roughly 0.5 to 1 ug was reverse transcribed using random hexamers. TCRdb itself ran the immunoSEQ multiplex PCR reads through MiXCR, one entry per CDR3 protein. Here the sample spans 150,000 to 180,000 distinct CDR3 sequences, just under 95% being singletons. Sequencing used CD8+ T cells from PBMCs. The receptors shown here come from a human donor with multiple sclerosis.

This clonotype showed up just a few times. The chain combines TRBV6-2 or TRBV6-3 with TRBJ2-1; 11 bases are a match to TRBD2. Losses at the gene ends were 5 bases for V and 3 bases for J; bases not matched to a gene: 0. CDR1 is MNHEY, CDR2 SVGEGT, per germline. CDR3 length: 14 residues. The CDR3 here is CASSLAGGYNEQFF. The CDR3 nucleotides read TGTGCCAGCAGTCTAGCGGGGGGCTACAATGAGCAGTTCTTC.

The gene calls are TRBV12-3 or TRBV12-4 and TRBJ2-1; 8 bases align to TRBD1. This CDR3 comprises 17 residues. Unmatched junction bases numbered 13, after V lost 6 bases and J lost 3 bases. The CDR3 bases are TGTGCCAGCAGGGGGGTTAGGAGACAGGGGAGCTACAATGAGCAGTTCTTC. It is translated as CASRGVRRQGSYNEQFF.

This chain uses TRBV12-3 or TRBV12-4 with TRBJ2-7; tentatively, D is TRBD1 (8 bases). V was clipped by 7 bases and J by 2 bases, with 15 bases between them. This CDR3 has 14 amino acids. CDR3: CASNWGGQAYEQYF. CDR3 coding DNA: TGTGCCAGCAACTGGGGGGGACAGGCCTACGAGCAGTACTTC.

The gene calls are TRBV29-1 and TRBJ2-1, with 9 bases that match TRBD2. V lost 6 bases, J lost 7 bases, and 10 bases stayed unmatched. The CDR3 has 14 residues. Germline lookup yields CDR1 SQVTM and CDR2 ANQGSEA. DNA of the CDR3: TGCAGCGTCTACAGCGGGGGGCCGGGGAATGAGCAGTTCTTC. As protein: CSVYSGGPGNEQFF.

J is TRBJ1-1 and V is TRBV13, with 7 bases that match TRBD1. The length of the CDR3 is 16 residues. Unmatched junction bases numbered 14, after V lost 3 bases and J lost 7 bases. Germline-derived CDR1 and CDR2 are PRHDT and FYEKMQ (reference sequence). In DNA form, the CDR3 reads TGTGCCAGCAGCTTGGGGACAGCGTGGACGAGGGGTGAAGCTTTCTTT. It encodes CASSLGTAWTRGEAFF.

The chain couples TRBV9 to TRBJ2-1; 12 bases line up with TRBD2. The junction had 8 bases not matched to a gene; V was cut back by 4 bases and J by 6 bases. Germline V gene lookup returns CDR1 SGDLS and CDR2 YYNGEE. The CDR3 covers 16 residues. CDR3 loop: CASSNPLAGGPNEQFF. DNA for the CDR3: TGTGCCAGCAGCAACCCCCTAGCGGGGGGGCCCAATGAGCAGTTCTTC.